This T cell receptor (beta chain) was identified during a study of a mutant IDH1 vaccine in newly diagnosed glioma. Concerning this clone itself: Its cognate antigen is unknown.

The time point is: week 47, end of study. Doses comprised 300 ug of mutant IDH1 20-mer peptide each, plus topical imiquimod. The CDR3 is made up of 11 amino acids. Germline values: CDR1 SEHNR, CDR2 FQNEAQ (reference sequence). With 2 bases removed from V and 9 bases from J, the gap between germline ends came to 8 bases. Data came from immunoSEQ multiplex PCR; TCRdb stores just in-frame clones and leaves some out. The repertoire holds approximately 22,000 clones, with around 76% as singletons. Sample: PBMCs, taken from a glioma patient whose treatment included an IDH1 peptide vaccine. This chain joins TRBV7-9 and TRBJ2-7; possibly TRBD1 for D (5 bases). The sequence was collected from a man in his forties with glioma. Some clones in this sample may be carry-over from other donors' samples. The CDR3 DNA sequence: TGTGCCAGCAGCTTACAGGGTGCGCAGTACTTC. Amino acid sequence: CASSLQGAQYF.